These 9 T cell receptor beta chains were sequenced from one sample in a study of shared clonotypes between healthy human individuals. Profiled with immunoSEQ multiplex PCR; TCRdb holds only in-frame clones, not every one. The sample contains roughly 1,500,000 clones, roughly 98% of which appear only once. Sequencing input: naive CD4+ T cells sorted from blood. Subset specified: CD45RA+ positively selected. The receptors were sampled from a man aged 30 to 39 in good health.

This clone came up once. V usage is TRBV7-2 and J usage is TRBJ1-4, with D maybe TRBD1 (6 bases). CDR1 is SGHTA, CDR2 FQGNSA, per germline. The CDR3 covers 16 residues. Trimming shortened V by 5 bases and J by 7 bases, and 20 bases separated the two germline ends. The CDR3 here is CASSKWGGGRPEKLFF. For the CDR3, the DNA is TGTGCCAGCAGCAAGTGGGGAGGGGGAAGGCCTGAAAAACTGTTTTTT.

The rearrangement links TRBV28 to TRBJ1-3; D is possibly TRBD1 (6 bases). The V end was cut by 1 base, the J end by 7 bases, with 11 bases between. This CDR3 is built from 14 residues. Germline V gene lookup returns CDR1 MDHEN and CDR2 SYDVKM. As DNA, the CDR3 is TGTGCCAGCAGTTTATTGGGACACGGGAACACCATATATTTT. This encodes CASSLLGHGNTIYF.

The CDR3 bases are TGTGCCAGCAGTCCAGCCCTGGGACAGAAACAAGAGACCCAGTACTTC. This sequence encodes CASSPALGQKQETQYF. The V gene is TRBV6-6, the J gene TRBJ2-5; 7 bases fit TRBD1. From germline, CDR1 is MNHNY and CDR2 SVGAGI (reference sequence). With V trimmed by 5 bases and J by 2 bases, 11 bases remained unmatched. CDR3 length equals 16 residues.

The chain employs TRBV9 and TRBJ1-1; no definite D call. CDR3 length: 15 amino acids. Germline V CDR1 and CDR2: SGDLS, YYNGEE. Between the trimmed V and J ends, which lost 1 base and 4 bases, there was a span of 14 bases. CDR3 in DNA: TGTGCCAGCAGCGTAACGGACTCGTCGGGCACTGAAGCTTTCTTT. Residues: CASSVTDSSGTEAFF.

The gene calls are TRBV29-1 and TRBJ2-3; TRBD2 matches 9 bases. This CDR3 has 14 residues. Trimming at V came to 3 bases and at J to 3 bases, leaving 4 bases not matched to a gene. In germline, CDR1 is SQVTM, CDR2 ANQGSEA. The CDR3 protein is CSVDLAGGTDTQYF. Written as DNA, the CDR3 is TGCAGCGTTGACTTGGCGGGAGGGACAGATACGCAGTATTTT.

CDR3 in DNA: TGTGCCAGCCACGGGGGGCCGGCCTCCTACGAGCAGTACTTC. Protein: CASHGGPASYEQYF. The chain couples TRBV11-3 to TRBJ2-7; the D gene is possibly TRBD2 (7 bases). The V end was cut by 8 bases, the J end by 0 bases, with 14 bases between. CDR1 and CDR2 from the germline V gene are SGHNT and YENEEA. The CDR3 is 14 residues long.

The chain recombines TRBV15 with TRBJ2-5, with a tentative D call TRBD2 (5 bases). V lost 1 base and J 2 bases, leaving 8 bases between the germline ends. The CDR3 covers 14 residues. The germline V gene has CDR1 LNHNV and CDR2 YYDKDF (reference sequence). CDR3 sequence (DNA): TGTGCCACCAGCAGAGTGGGGAGACAAGAGACCCAGTACTTC. This encodes CATSRVGRQETQYF.

The CDR3 DNA sequence: TGTGCCAGCCGGGGCGTACAGGGACCGCTGGGTGAAGCTTTCTTT. This gives the protein CASRGVQGPLGEAFF. V and J are TRBV6-1 and TRBJ1-1; a possible D gene is TRBD1 (6 bases). The ends were cut back, 8 bases at V and 7 bases at J, with 23 bases in the middle. The CDR3 contains 15 residues. The germline gives CDR1 MNHNS, CDR2 SASEGT.

The V gene is TRBV19, the J gene TRBJ2-7; D might be TRBD1 or TRBD2, each matching 6 bases. CDR1 is LNHDA and CDR2 is SQIVND in the germline V gene (reference sequence). V dropped 3 bases and J dropped 6 bases, with 12 bases sitting between them. The CDR3 runs 13 residues. Written as DNA, the CDR3 is TGTGCCAGTAGTATGAGGGGGGCTGGCGAGCAGTACTTC. Encoded protein: CASSMRGAGEQYF.